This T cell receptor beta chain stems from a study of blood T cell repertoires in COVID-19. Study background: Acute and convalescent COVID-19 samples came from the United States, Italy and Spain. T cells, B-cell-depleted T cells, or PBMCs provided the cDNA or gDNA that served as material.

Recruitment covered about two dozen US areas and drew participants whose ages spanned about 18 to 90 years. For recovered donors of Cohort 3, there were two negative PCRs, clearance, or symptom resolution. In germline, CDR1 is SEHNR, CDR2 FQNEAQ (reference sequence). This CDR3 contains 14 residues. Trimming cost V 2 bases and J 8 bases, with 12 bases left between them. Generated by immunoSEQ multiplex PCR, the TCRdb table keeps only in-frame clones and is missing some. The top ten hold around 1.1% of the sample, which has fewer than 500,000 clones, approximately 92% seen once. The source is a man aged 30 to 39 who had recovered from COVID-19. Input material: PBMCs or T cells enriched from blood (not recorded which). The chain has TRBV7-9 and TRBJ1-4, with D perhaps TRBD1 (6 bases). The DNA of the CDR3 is TGTGCCAGCAGCTTAAGTCTAGGGGGAGAAAAACTGTTTTTT. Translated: CASSLSLGGEKLFF.